The rows below give T cell receptor beta chains drawn from one sample of a study of a mutant IDH1 vaccine in newly diagnosed glioma. Their cognate antigens are unknown. Measured with immunoSEQ multiplex PCR; TCRdb has only the in-frame clones, and not every one. This table has approximately 110,000 clones, about nine tenths appearing once. The specimen was PBMCs, collected from a glioma patient whose treatment included an IDH1 peptide vaccine. Receptor source: a woman aged 45-65 years with glioma. Both conserved end residues are part of each CDR3. D genes are given only for firm matches. Size tells how often a clone was seen (once, few, many) or the class of an expanded clone, and some rows leave it out.

NA	TRBV5-6	TRBJ1-2	NA	CASSRIRRQTKGGYTF	TGTGCCAGCAGTCGTATCCGTCGCCAGACAAAAGGGGGCTACACCTTC
NA	TRBV19	TRBJ1-6	NA	CASSNGANYNSPLHF	TGTGCCAGTAGTAACGGGGCTAACTATAATTCACCCCTCCACTTT
NA	TRBV28	TRBJ1-2	NA	CASSMPGSSWGANYGYTF	TGTGCCAGCAGTATGCCAGGGTCCTCCTGGGGAGCTAACTATGGCTACACCTTC
NA	TRBV7-3	TRBJ2-1	NA	CASSSGPMNNEQFF	TGTGCCAGCAGCTCCGGACCCATGAACAATGAGCAGTTCTTC
NA	TRBV7-6	TRBJ1-5	NA	CASSLEDSDNQPQHF	TGTGCCAGCAGCTTAGAAGACAGTGACAATCAGCCCCAGCATTTT
NA	TRBV27	TRBJ2-4	NA	CASRPGTMGMREYF	TGTGCCAGCAGACCCGGGACAATGGGTATGCGGGAATACTTC
TRBD1	TRBV6-1	TRBJ1-2	once	CASLVPGQGARGYTF	TGTGCCAGCCTAGTCCCGGGACAGGGGGCGCGGGGCTACACCTTC
TRBD1	TRBV9	TRBJ1-3	few	CASSVSDRASGNTIYF	TGTGCCAGCAGCGTCTCAGACAGGGCATCTGGAAACACCATATATTTT
NA	TRBV29-1	TRBJ2-2	once	CSVENYANTGELFF	TGCAGCGTTGAAAATTATGCGAACACCGGGGAGCTGTTTTTT
NA	TRBV2	TRBJ2-1	NA	CASSGSNGTLRSSYNEQFF	TGTGCCAGCAGTGGATCAAACGGGACTCTTAGAAGCTCCTACAATGAGCAGTTCTTC
NA	TRBV28	TRBJ1-6	NA	CASSPVRGGNSPLHF	TGTGCCAGCAGCCCAGTTAGGGGGGGAAATTCACCCCTCCACTTT
NA	TRBV14	TRBJ2-7	NA	CASSHLGRQRWGEQYF	TGTGCCAGCAGCCACCTTGGGAGACAGCGATGGGGCGAGCAGTACTTC
TRBD2	TRBV28	TRBJ2-7	NA	CASSLTSGNSYEQYF	TGTGCCAGCAGCTTGACTAGCGGGAACTCCTACGAGCAGTACTTC
NA	TRBV5-8	TRBJ2-1	NA	CASSRRSYNEQFF	TGTGCCAGCAGCCGGAGATCCTACAATGAGCAGTTCTTC
NA	TRBV28	TRBJ1-1	NA	CASSFLGIGENTEAFF	TGTGCCAGCAGTTTTCTAGGTATAGGGGAGAACACTGAAGCTTTCTTT
TRBD2	TRBV30	TRBJ2-7	once	CAWSVGSGILYEQYF	TGTGCCTGGAGTGTGGGTAGCGGGATTCTCTACGAGCAGTACTTC
NA	TRBV27	TRBJ2-3	NA	CASLDRTDTQYF	TGTGCCAGTTTGGATCGCACAGATACGCAGTATTTT
TRBD1	TRBV5-1	TRBJ2-1	NA	CASSGPGGTGSHEQFF	TGCGCCAGCAGCGGACCTGGGGGGACAGGGAGTCATGAGCAGTTCTTC
TRBD2	TRBV27	TRBJ2-5	NA	CASSLSGSKETQYF	TGTGCCAGCAGTTTAAGCGGGAGTAAGGAGACCCAGTACTTC
NA	TRBV6-1	TRBJ2-5	NA	CASSEVLGPGETQYF	TGTGCCAGCAGTGAAGTCCTAGGGCCGGGAGAGACCCAGTACTTC
TRBD1	TRBV19	TRBJ1-2	NA	CASSIDLGQGNGYTF	TGTGCCAGTAGTATAGATCTCGGACAGGGGAATGGCTACACCTTC
NA	TRBV19	TRBJ2-7	NA	CASARDPSYEQYF	TGTGCCAGTGCCCGGGACCCATCCTACGAGCAGTACTTC
NA	TRBV6-1	TRBJ1-4	NA	CASSLGFGKKLFF	TGTGCCAGCAGTTTGGGGTTCGGGAAAAAACTGTTTTTT
TRBD1	TRBV27	TRBJ1-1	NA	CASSGRQGRTEAFF	TGTGCCAGCAGTGGACGACAGGGGAGGACTGAAGCTTTCTTT
NA	TRBV27	TRBJ2-1	NA	CASSSRPYNEQFF	TGTGCCAGCAGTTCGCGACCATACAATGAGCAGTTCTTC
NA	TRBV5-4	TRBJ2-3	NA	CASSLDFPDTQYF	TGTGCCAGCAGCTTGGATTTTCCAGATACGCAGTATTTT
TRBD1	TRBV9	TRBJ1-2	NA	CASSDRDREGYGYTF	TGTGCCAGCAGCGACCGGGACAGGGAGGGCTATGGCTACACCTTC